This TCR beta chain was recorded in a study of T cell responses to AZD1222 COVID-19 vaccine. General observations from the study: Increases in Spike-specific TCR breadth and depth were seen after two AZD1222 doses. As reported, nearly half of all spike-specific TCRs target variant regions that are unmutated. White British ancestry dominated among donors, who included more females, and clonal diversity was possibly underestimated.

For this clone: What it binds is unknown.

The V end was cut by 4 bases, the J end by 2 bases, with 8 bases between. CDR1 and CDR2 from the germline V gene are MNHEY and SVGAGI. CDR3 length: 13 amino acids. The table came from immunoSEQ multiplex PCR; TCRdb's copy has only in-frame clones and leaves some out. The repertoire includes around 150,000 clones, 92% of them detected once, and roughly 4% sits in the top ten. The study pooled second doses at about 4 or about 12 weeks. Sample: peripheral blood, taken 28 days after the second AZD1222 dose. The rearrangement links TRBV6-5 to TRBJ1-2; a possible D gene is TRBD1 (5 bases). This clonotype originated in an adult who received the AZD1222 COVID-19 vaccine. CDR3 sequence reads: CASSSGPNYGYTF. CDR3 nucleotide sequence: TGTGCCAGCAGTTCGGGACCGAACTATGGCTACACCTTC.